The present T cell receptor (beta chain) was sequenced within a study of identical twins. General study findings and limits: A lower insertion count was a feature of abundant cord blood beta clonotypes, with no such feature in memory repertoires.

As concerns this clonotype: Its antigen is currently unknown.

Trimming left V 5 bases short and J 0 bases short, with 10 bases between. Germline V gene lookup returns CDR1 MNHEY and CDR2 SMNVEV (reference sequence). The length of the CDR3 is 14 residues. Using its own MiXCR run on the 5' RACE reads, TCRdb lists one record per CDR3 protein. The data show more than 600,000 distinct CDR3 sequences, roughly 18% seen once. This same sample was also part of a study on T cells expressing NK-cell markers. That paper states: Investigators obtained TCR beta repertoires from sorted CD3+CD56+NKG2C+, CD3+CD56+NKG2C- and CD3+CD56-NKG2C+ T cells. The authors sequenced eight donors, of whom seven were HCMV-seropositive and one was seronegative.

This TCR came from a woman younger than 35 in good health. This chain links TRBV27 with TRBJ1-1, with D uncertain. Material for sequencing was PBMCs. In DNA, the CDR3 is TGTGCCAGCAGTGCCGGACGCCTGAACACTGAAGCTTTCTTT. Its translation is CASSAGRLNTEAFF.